What follows is one TCR beta chain and its context. Its antigen is unknown. The data stem from a study of Graves' ophthalmopathy and Graves' hyperthyroidism. Turning to the study itself: The study drew peripheral blood at initial diagnosis, before any treatment.

Study conclusions and caveats: Blood also contained most of the expanded thyroid clonotypes above 0.001 frequency.

Transcripts of RNA were the source for amplifying TCR beta CDR3 regions. Investigators did first-round RT-PCR with HTBI primers, then second-round multiplex PCR. A single record per CDR3 protein comes from TCRdb applying MiXCR to the multiplex PCR reads. The sample has 230,000 or so distinct CDR3 sequences, 45% to 55% seen once. This sequence originates from an adult man with Graves' ophthalmopathy. The sample taken for sequencing was peripheral blood.

CDR3 bases: TGCAGCGTGATACAAACCACCGGGGAGCTGTTTTTT. This encodes CSVIQTTGELFF. The V gene is TRBV29-1, the J gene TRBJ2-2; D uncertain. In germline, CDR1 is SQVTM, CDR2 ANQGSEA. The CDR3 covers 12 residues. The V end lost 6 bases, the J end lost 4 bases, and 9 bases lay between the germline ends.